The 3 T cell receptor beta chains listed next were all sequenced from one sample in a study of PD-1 blockade in classical Hodgkin lymphoma. This table comes from immunoSEQ multiplex PCR, and its TCRdb copy is limited to in-frame clones, with some not included. The repertoire includes 25,000 to 35,000 clones, around 80% of them detected once, and approximately 0.62% sits in the top ten. The time point: cycle 4 day 1 (C4D1), after 5 to 7 weeks of nivolumab. Autologous stem cell transplantation was followed by relapse in every patient, and brentuximab vedotin exposure varied. Out of thawed PBMCs, magnetic negative selection purified CD4+ T cells. This sample comprised CD4+ T cells from blood, obtained before the fourth cycle of nivolumab. These receptor sequences come from a human donor with classical Hodgkin lymphoma.

The J gene is TRBJ1-1, the V gene TRBV6-1; maybe TRBD1 (5 bases). The germline CDR1 and CDR2 sequences are MNHNS and SASEGT. V was trimmed by 3 bases and J by 0 bases, leaving 17 bases between them. CDR3 size: 17 residues. The chain's CDR3 is CASSETVGPILNTEAFF. DNA of the CDR3: TGTGCCAGCAGTGAGACAGTTGGGCCCATACTGAACACTGAAGCTTTCTTT.

The chain combines TRBV27 with TRBJ1-6, with D possibly matching TRBD1 (5 bases). V was clipped by 2 bases and J by 6 bases, with 11 bases between them. Germline CDR1 reads MNHEY; CDR2 reads SMNVEV (reference sequence). The CDR3 covers 15 residues. The chain's CDR3 is CASSLGAGFNSPLHF. The DNA of the CDR3 is TGTGCCAGCAGTTTAGGAGCAGGGTTTAATTCACCCCTCCACTTT.

The chain combines TRBV28 with TRBJ2-4; weak D call: TRBD2 (7 bases). CDR3 length equals 20 residues. V gave up 5 bases and J gave up 5 bases, with 31 bases separating them. Germline-derived CDR1 and CDR2 are MDHEN and SYDVKM. The CDR3, as DNA: TGTGCCAGCAGTCCCGCCGGGGGGCAGGTTATTTTCCCGGTCGAAAACATTCAGTACTTC. It encodes CASSPAGGQVIFPVENIQYF.